Described below is a single T cell receptor (beta chain) sequence and its context. This specimen comes from a study of blood T cell repertoires in COVID-19. Study context: Nucleic acid was either cDNA or gDNA, and it came from T cells, B-cell-depleted T cells, or PBMCs.

Germline V gene sequence: CDR1 KGHSH, CDR2 LQKENI. Trimming at V came to 3 bases and at J to 7 bases, leaving 7 bases not matched to a gene. CDR3 size: 15 residues. In the source study's methods: Estimates of nucleated cell counts were drawn from the amplification of reference gene primers. Sequenced by immunoSEQ multiplex PCR; TCRdb stores in-frame clones only, minus some. The V and J calls and clone size come from that table; D and trimming were worked out from the DNA. The table has around 260,000 clones, around 87% seen once. This rearrangement joins TRBV18 to TRBJ2-2, with TRBD1 matching over 8 bases. Source material: peripheral blood. The receptor was isolated from a man between 18 and 29 years old with active or convalescent COVID-19. The CDR3 DNA is TGTGCCAGCTCACCCGGACAGGGTATCATCGGGGAGCTGTTTTTT. Its protein is CASSPGQGIIGELFF.